Listed below are T cell receptor beta chains from one sample, sequenced in a study of shared clonotypes between healthy human individuals. Clones were sequenced by immunoSEQ multiplex PCR, and TCRdb holds only the in-frame ones, with some missing. The sample has 950,000 to 1,100,000 clones, around 78% seen once. Sample: memory CD4+ T cells from PBMCs. These receptors originate from a man between 18 and 35 years old in good health. Some clones in this sample may be carry-over from other donors' samples. The CDR3 runs from the conserved cysteine through the conserved F or W. D genes are given only for firm matches. The size field is filled for only some rows; it gives once, few, many or a size class.

clone size	V gene	D gene	J gene	CDR3 DNA	CDR3 protein
few	TRBV2	NA	TRBJ1-4	TGTGCCAGCAGTGATAGGGGCCAGGCTAATGAAAAACTGTTTTTT	CASSDRGQANEKLFF
NA	TRBV7-9	TRBD2	TRBJ2-1	TGTGCCAGCAGATCCAGCGGGAAGAGCTCCTACAATGAGCAGTTCTTC	CASRSSGKSSYNEQFF
many	TRBV11-3	TRBD2	TRBJ2-3	TGTGCCAGCAGCCCCGGGACTAGCGGCACAGATACGCAGTATTTT	CASSPGTSGTDTQYF
NA	TRBV19	TRBD2	TRBJ2-3	TGTGCCAGTAGTACGGGACTAGGAGGTACGCAGTATTTT	CASSTGLGGTQYF
NA	TRBV2	NA	TRBJ2-7	TGTGCCAGCAGTTGGACCTCCTACGAGCAGTACTTC	CASSWTSYEQYF
once	TRBV18	NA	TRBJ2-6	TGTGCCAGCTCACCCACTGGGGCCAACGTCCTGACTTTC	CASSPTGANVLTF
NA	TRBV28	NA	TRBJ2-5	TGTGCCAGCAGTTTCTCTAGCGCCCAAGAGACCCAGTACTTC	CASSFSSAQETQYF
NA	TRBV7-3	NA	TRBJ1-1	TGTGCCAGCAGTTCAGGGATGAACACTGAAGCTTTCTTT	CASSSGMNTEAFF
NA	TRBV25-1	TRBD2	TRBJ2-1	TGTGCCAGCAGTTCCCTAGCGGGAGTTCGGGATGAGCAGTTCTTC	CASSSLAGVRDEQFF
NA	TRBV18	NA	TRBJ1-2	TGTGCCAGCTCACCATCTCTCACAGAAACCTACACCTTC	CASSPSLTETYTF
NA	TRBV7-3	NA	TRBJ2-5	TGTGCCAGCAGGGAGGGAACCGTGGACACCCAGTACTTC	CASREGTVDTQYF
NA	TRBV5-4	NA	TRBJ2-2	TGTGCCAGCAGCTTGGGCGGGACGAACACCGGGGAGCTGTTTTTT	CASSLGGTNTGELFF